This T cell receptor (beta chain) was documented in a study of molecular identifiers for immune sequencing clone quantification. Study-level points and caveats: Barcode-sharing identical TCR molecules could underestimate highly expanded clone sizes.

In preparing bulk TCR libraries, previously described methods and listed TCR primers were used. MiXCR was run by TCRdb on the PCR reads, yielding one entry per CDR3 protein. In the table there are 350,000 or so distinct CDR3 sequences, over 20% of which are singletons. In this sample, this clonotype turned up a few times. The target antigen is unknown. This CDR3 region has 13 residues. In germline, CDR1 is SQVTM, CDR2 ANQGSEA. Trimming stripped 4 bases from V and 4 bases from J, with 13 bases between. Using 10%, 30% or 50% RNA, naive CD8 libraries were derived from roughly 20,000 to 1,000,000 sorted cells. Based on a CD8+CD4-CCR7+CD45RA+ profile, naive CD8 T cells were sorted.

This TCR was recovered from a human donor in good health. Some libraries in this study had Jurkat cell RNA spiked in. Sequenced: naive CD8+ T cells from blood, with Jurkat cell RNA spiked in. Described subset: FACS-sorted CD8+CD4-CCR7+CD45RA+ naive T cells. The gene calls are TRBV29-1 and TRBJ1-1; no clear D gene. CDR3: CSVVPDMSTEAFF. The CDR3 nucleotides read TGCAGCGTTGTTCCTGATATGAGCACTGAAGCTTTCTTT. Filled out from reference TRBV29-1 and TRBJ1-1, the complete variable domain reads SAVISQKPSRDICQRGTSLTIQCQVDSQVTMMFWYRQQPGQSLTLIATANQGSEATYESGFVIDKFPISRPNLTFSTLTVSNMSPEDSSIYLCSVVPDMSTEAFFGQGTRLTVV.